This is a list of T cell receptor beta chains from one sample in a study of blood T cell repertoires in COVID-19. Assay: immunoSEQ multiplex PCR; the TCRdb copy retains only in-frame clones and omits some. The sample lists some 510,000 clones, roughly 90% occurring once. Sequenced material: PBMCs or T cells enriched from blood (not recorded which). The receptor source for this set is a woman aged 40 to 50 who had recovered from COVID-19. Both conserved end residues are part of each CDR3. The D gene is left open where the match is weak. The size of a clone is reported for some rows only, either as once, few or many, or as a class for expanded clones.

J: TRBJ1-1
V: TRBV7-2
size: .
D: .
DNA: TGTGCCAGCAGCTTAGCGAGTCAGGTTCCAGCTGAAGCTTTCTTT
CDR3: CASSLASQVPAEAFF

J: TRBJ1-2
V: TRBV27
size: .
D: TRBD1
DNA: TGTGCCAGCAGTTTCACCCGACAGGGCAGAGGCTACACCTTC
CDR3: CASSFTRQGRGYTF

J: TRBJ2-1
V: TRBV9
size: .
D: TRBD1
DNA: TGTGCCAGCAGCCGCACGGGACAGGGGAGCTCCTACAATGAGCAGTTCTTC
CDR3: CASSRTGQGSSYNEQFF

J: TRBJ2-1
V: TRBV30
size: .
D: .
DNA: TGTGCCTGGGACAGTTACAATGAGCAGTTCTTC
CDR3: CAWDSYNEQFF

J: TRBJ2-7
V: TRBV4-3
size: .
D: .
DNA: TGCGCCAGCAGCCAAGAGCGGACAAGCTCCTACGAGCAGTACTTC
CDR3: CASSQERTSSYEQYF

J: TRBJ2-2
V: TRBV27
size: .
D: .
DNA: TGTGCCAGCAGTCCCCCCCCAGTCACCGGGGAGCTGTTTTTT
CDR3: CASSPPPVTGELFF

J: TRBJ2-7
V: TRBV11-2
size: .
D: .
DNA: TGTGCCAGCAGCTTAGAGCTTTATCTGGGCGGGGATTACGAGCAGTACTTC
CDR3: CASSLELYLGGDYEQYF

J: TRBJ2-5
V: TRBV7-9
size: .
D: TRBD1
DNA: TGTGCCAGCAGTCGTACCGGGACAGGGGTTGAGTACTTC
CDR3: CASSRTGTGVEYF

J: TRBJ1-1
V: TRBV15
size: .
D: .
DNA: TGTGCCACCAGCAGAGATAGGGGGGAGGGAAGGAACACTGAAGCTTTCTTT
CDR3: CATSRDRGEGRNTEAFF

J: TRBJ2-2
V: TRBV5-1
size: .
D: .
DNA: TGCGCCAGCAGCTTGCGAGCGGACACCGGGGAGCTGTTTTTT
CDR3: CASSLRADTGELFF

J: TRBJ1-2
V: TRBV7-9
size: .
D: TRBD1
DNA: TGTGCCAGCAGCTTCGATCGGACAGGGAACGGCTACACCTTC
CDR3: CASSFDRTGNGYTF

J: TRBJ1-2
V: TRBV27
size: .
D: TRBD1
DNA: TGTGCCAGCAGTCCCACTATTTACAGGGGTTTGAGATATGGCTACACCTTC
CDR3: CASSPTIYRGLRYGYTF

J: TRBJ1-4
V: TRBV27
size: .
D: TRBD1
DNA: TGTGCCAGCAACAGACGGGACAGGGGTTTAGAAAAACTGTTTTTT
CDR3: CASNRRDRGLEKLFF

J: TRBJ2-5
V: TRBV5-1
size: .
D: TRBD2
DNA: TGCGCCAGCAGCTTGGGGTTAGCGGGAGTTCGAGAGACCCAGTACTTC
CDR3: CASSLGLAGVRETQYF

J: TRBJ1-1
V: TRBV11-3
size: .
D: .
DNA: TGTGCCAGCAGCTTAGTCAGCGGACGAGTGAACACTGAAGCTTTCTTT
CDR3: CASSLVSGRVNTEAFF

J: TRBJ2-7
V: TRBV11-2
size: .
D: .
DNA: TGTGCCAGCAGCCCGGGCCGCCCGAGGGATTACGAGCAGTACTTC
CDR3: CASSPGRPRDYEQYF

J: TRBJ2-3
V: TRBV5-1
size: .
D: .
DNA: TGCGCCAGCAGCTTGGCCGCAGGGACTCTATTCACAGATACGCAGTATTTT
CDR3: CASSLAAGTLFTDTQYF

J: TRBJ1-2
V: TRBV19
size: .
D: .
DNA: TGTGCCAGTAGTATCTCAGGGGTTCTCTATGGCTACACCTTC
CDR3: CASSISGVLYGYTF

J: TRBJ2-6
V: TRBV5-4
size: .
D: TRBD1
DNA: TGTGCCAGCAGCTACGGACAGGGTGATGGTGGGGCCAACGTCCTGACTTTC
CDR3: CASSYGQGDGGANVLTF

J: TRBJ2-4
V: TRBV7-6
size: .
D: TRBD2
DNA: TGTGCCAGCAGCTCTCACCTAGCGGGAGGAGGTTTGGGCGACATTCAGTACTTC
CDR3: CASSSHLAGGGLGDIQYF

J: TRBJ1-5
V: TRBV12-5
size: .
D: TRBD1
DNA: TGTGCTAGCCCCGAGGACAGGAGCAATCAGCCCCAGCATTTT
CDR3: CASPEDRSNQPQHF

J: TRBJ2-2
V: TRBV9
size: once
D: .
DNA: TGTGCCAGCAGCGTAGTAGCCGGGGAGGGGGAGCTGTTTTTT
CDR3: CASSVVAGEGELFF

J: TRBJ2-1
V: TRBV5-1
size: .
D: TRBD2
DNA: TGCGCCAGCAGCTTGGGAGCGGGAGAGGACTTCTTC
CDR3: CASSLGAGEDFF

J: TRBJ1-3
V: TRBV4-3
size: .
D: TRBD1
DNA: TGCGCCAGCAGCCTCGACAGGGTAAACACCATATATTTT
CDR3: CASSLDRVNTIYF

J: TRBJ1-5
V: TRBV7-9
size: .
D: .
DNA: TGTGCCAGCAGCCCGGTTGAGGGAAGTCAGCCCCAGCATTTT
CDR3: CASSPVEGSQPQHF

J: TRBJ2-5
V: TRBV18
size: .
D: .
DNA: TGTGCCAGCTCACCGTATGTGAGCTTACAAGAGACCCAGTACTTC
CDR3: CASSPYVSLQETQYF

J: TRBJ1-1
V: TRBV7-9
size: few
D: .
DNA: TGTGCCAGCACCTTACCGTTCACTGAAGCTTTCTTT
CDR3: CASTLPFTEAFF

J: TRBJ1-5
V: TRBV11-2
size: .
D: .
DNA: TGTGCCAGCAGCTCAGGGGCGAGCAATCAGCCCCAGCATTTT
CDR3: CASSSGASNQPQHF

J: TRBJ2-7
V: TRBV7-2
size: .
D: .
DNA: TGTGCCAGCAGCTTAGCCCGAGCGGGCCCGGGAGAGCAGTACTTC
CDR3: CASSLARAGPGEQYF

J: TRBJ2-5
V: TRBV19
size: .
D: TRBD2
DNA: TGTGCCAGTAGTATAACTAGCGGAGCTCCGTTCCAGTACTTC
CDR3: CASSITSGAPFQYF

J: TRBJ1-3
V: TRBV25-1
size: .
D: .
DNA: TGTGCCAGCAGTGAATACGGGATCTCTGGAAACACCATATATTTT
CDR3: CASSEYGISGNTIYF

J: TRBJ2-5
V: TRBV2
size: .
D: TRBD2
DNA: TGTGCCAGCTCTCAAACGGGACTAGCGGAGGGTATGGCCCAGTACTTC
CDR3: CASSQTGLAEGMAQYF

J: TRBJ2-3
V: TRBV11-2
size: few
D: .
DNA: TGTGCCAGCACCCCAAGCACAGATACGCAGTATTTT
CDR3: CASTPSTDTQYF

J: TRBJ1-3
V: TRBV5-1
size: .
D: .
DNA: TGCGCCAGCAGCGCTACAGGGCAGAGCTCTGGAAACACCATATATTTT
CDR3: CASSATGQSSGNTIYF

J: TRBJ1-2
V: TRBV7-9
size: .
D: .
DNA: TGTGCCAGCAGCTTAGGGGGCGAGACCACAGGCTATGGCTACACCTTC
CDR3: CASSLGGETTGYGYTF

J: TRBJ2-3
V: TRBV5-1
size: .
D: TRBD1
DNA: TGCGCCAGCAGCTTGACAGGGGGCATCACAGATACGCAGTATTTT
CDR3: CASSLTGGITDTQYF

J: TRBJ2-3
V: TRBV5-4
size: .
D: .
DNA: TGTGCCAGCAGCCTCACGGAGGGGAAGACAGATACGCAGTATTTT
CDR3: CASSLTEGKTDTQYF

J: TRBJ1-5
V: TRBV2
size: .
D: .
DNA: TGTGCCAGCAGCCAGGGTAGTGGACAGCCCCAGCATTTT
CDR3: CASSQGSGQPQHF

J: TRBJ2-2
V: TRBV7-7
size: .
D: TRBD2
DNA: TGTGCTAGCAGCTTATCATTCGGCCCTAGCGGGAGGAACACCGGGGAGCTGTTTTTT
CDR3: CASSLSFGPSGRNTGELFF

J: TRBJ1-6
V: TRBV4-3
size: .
D: TRBD1
DNA: TGCGCCAGCAGCGCCCGGGACAGGGAGCCCTCCTATAATTCACCCCTCCACTTT
CDR3: CASSARDREPSYNSPLHF

J: TRBJ1-1
V: TRBV19
size: .
D: .
DNA: TGTGCCAGTAAAAGCGAACAGAACACTGAAGCTTTCTTT
CDR3: CASKSEQNTEAFF

J: TRBJ1-3
V: TRBV2
size: .
D: TRBD1
DNA: TGTGCCAGCAGGGGACAGCCTGGAAACACCATATATTTT
CDR3: CASRGQPGNTIYF

J: TRBJ1-5
V: TRBV7-9
size: .
D: .
DNA: TGTGCCAGCAGCTTACCAGGGGACAATCAGCCCCAGCATTTT
CDR3: CASSLPGDNQPQHF

J: TRBJ2-1
V: TRBV19
size: once
D: TRBD2
DNA: TGTGCCAGTAATGGACTAGCGGGAGGGCCCGGCGATGAGCAGTTCTTC
CDR3: CASNGLAGGPGDEQFF

J: TRBJ1-6
V: TRBV10-3
size: .
D: TRBD1
DNA: TGTGCCATCAGTGAGAATGAGGGGGCAGGATCACCCCTCCACTTT
CDR3: CAISENEGAGSPLHF

J: TRBJ2-1
V: TRBV5-1
size: .
D: TRBD2
DNA: TGCGCCAGCAGCAACCCTCCGGGACTAGCGGGGGGGGGCTACAATGAGCAGTTCTTC
CDR3: CASSNPPGLAGGGYNEQFF

J: TRBJ2-1
V: TRBV7-9
size: .
D: .
DNA: TGTGCCAGCCACCGATCAGTGGCAGGGGACTCCTACAATGAGCAGTTCTTC
CDR3: CASHRSVAGDSYNEQFF

J: TRBJ2-7
V: TRBV2
size: .
D: TRBD2
DNA: TGTGCCAGCAGTGGACCGACTAGCCTGAGCTCCTACGAGCAGTACTTC
CDR3: CASSGPTSLSSYEQYF

J: TRBJ1-1
V: TRBV5-8
size: .
D: TRBD1
DNA: TGTGCCAGCAGCTTTCCCGGGACAGGGCTATTCACTGAAGCTTTCTTT
CDR3: CASSFPGTGLFTEAFF

J: TRBJ2-5
V: TRBV6-5
size: .
D: .
DNA: TGTGCCAGCAGTTACCAACTAGCTTCCCAAGAGACCCAGTACTTC
CDR3: CASSYQLASQETQYF

J: TRBJ2-2
V: TRBV11-3
size: .
D: .
DNA: TGTGCCAGCAGTATCCGACATGGGTTCGGGGAGCTGTTTTTT
CDR3: CASSIRHGFGELFF

J: TRBJ2-1
V: TRBV4-1
size: .
D: .
DNA: TGCGCCAGCAGCCCCCGTTTTAGCGGATCCTACAATGAGCAGTTCTTC
CDR3: CASSPRFSGSYNEQFF

J: TRBJ1-5
V: TRBV16
size: .
D: .
DNA: TGTGCCAGCAGCCCAGCAATAACGGGAAATCAGCCCCAGCATTTT
CDR3: CASSPAITGNQPQHF

J: TRBJ1-1
V: TRBV5-1
size: .
D: TRBD1
DNA: TGCGCCAGCAGCTCTACAGGGGGCACTGAAGCTTTCTTT
CDR3: CASSSTGGTEAFF

J: TRBJ1-4
V: TRBV27
size: .
D: .
DNA: TGTGCCAGCAGTCCACGGGGTGGTGAAAAACTGTTTTTT
CDR3: CASSPRGGEKLFF

J: TRBJ2-7
V: TRBV9
size: once
D: TRBD2
DNA: TGTGCCAGCAGCCCCGGAGCGGGAGGAATATACGAGCAGTACTTC
CDR3: CASSPGAGGIYEQYF

J: TRBJ2-1
V: TRBV6-2/TRBV6-3
size: .
D: TRBD1
DNA: TGTGCCAGCAGTTTTCTACAGGGGTCTCGGGACAATGAGCAGTTCTTC
CDR3: CASSFLQGSRDNEQFF